These T cell receptor beta chains were read from a single sample in a study of PD-L1 blockade in urothelial cancer. Sequenced by immunoSEQ multiplex PCR; TCRdb stores in-frame clones only, minus some. Among around 130,000 clones listed, around 84% were seen once. The material sequenced was PBMCs, taken around atezolizumab (anti-PD-L1) treatment. Receptors were obtained from a man aged 45-65 years with urothelial cancer. Both conserved end residues are part of each CDR3. D genes are given only for firm matches. Clone size, where shown, is once, few, many, or a class for clones that have expanded.

CDR3 DNA: TGTGCCAGCAGTTTGGGGGGGGTAAGGACTAGCAATAAATACAATGAGCAGTTCTTC
CDR3 protein: CASSLGGVRTSNKYNEQFF
J gene: TRBJ2-1
V gene: TRBV11-3
D gene: TRBD2
clone size: -
CDR3 length: 19

CDR3 DNA: TGTGCCAGCAGCTCCCACCGAGGCGGACACTCTGGAAACACCATATATTTT
CDR3 protein: CASSSHRGGHSGNTIYF
J gene: TRBJ1-3
V gene: TRBV7-2
D gene: -
clone size: -
CDR3 length: 17

CDR3 DNA: TGTGCCAGCAGCTTGGTTCGCGGGGCCACTGAAGCTTTCTTT
CDR3 protein: CASSLVRGATEAFF
J gene: TRBJ1-1
V gene: TRBV5-6
D gene: -
clone size: -
CDR3 length: 14

CDR3 DNA: TGTGCCAGCAGGACAGTATCTGGGGCCAACGTCCTGACTTTC
CDR3 protein: CASRTVSGANVLTF
J gene: TRBJ2-6
V gene: TRBV28
D gene: -
clone size: few
CDR3 length: 14

CDR3 DNA: TGTGCCAGCAGCGTAGCCCTAGCGGGAACCACCGGGGAGCTGTTTTTT
CDR3 protein: CASSVALAGTTGELFF
J gene: TRBJ2-2
V gene: TRBV9
D gene: TRBD2
clone size: -
CDR3 length: 16

CDR3 DNA: TGTGCCAGCTCCCCTACGGAGGGGTTTAACACTGAAGCTTTCTTT
CDR3 protein: CASSPTEGFNTEAFF
J gene: TRBJ1-1
V gene: TRBV18
D gene: -
clone size: -
CDR3 length: 15

CDR3 DNA: TGTGCCAGCAGCTTAGAGGTCGGGACGCAGTATTTT
CDR3 protein: CASSLEVGTQYF
J gene: TRBJ2-3
V gene: TRBV11-2
D gene: -
clone size: few
CDR3 length: 12

CDR3 DNA: TGTGCCAGCAGCTCCGGGACAGGGGGCGCAGATACGCAGTATTTT
CDR3 protein: CASSSGTGGADTQYF
J gene: TRBJ2-3
V gene: TRBV11-1
D gene: TRBD1
clone size: -
CDR3 length: 15

CDR3 DNA: TGTGCCAGCGGATGGACAGGGGGGACTGAAGCTTTCTTT
CDR3 protein: CASGWTGGTEAFF
J gene: TRBJ1-1
V gene: TRBV7-9
D gene: TRBD1
clone size: -
CDR3 length: 13

CDR3 DNA: TGTGCCAGCAGCGCGGGACTAGCGGGAGACGTGCAAGAGACCCAGTACTTC
CDR3 protein: CASSAGLAGDVQETQYF
J gene: TRBJ2-5
V gene: TRBV9
D gene: TRBD2
clone size: -
CDR3 length: 17

CDR3 DNA: TGTGCCAGCAGCTTAGTAGTACTCTACTCTGGAAACACCATATATTTT
CDR3 protein: CASSLVVLYSGNTIYF
J gene: TRBJ1-3
V gene: TRBV7-9
D gene: -
clone size: -
CDR3 length: 16

CDR3 DNA: TGTGCCAGCAGCTCCACGACAAGCGGGCACCCCTACGAGCAGTACTTC
CDR3 protein: CASSSTTSGHPYEQYF
J gene: TRBJ2-7
V gene: TRBV7-9
D gene: -
clone size: -
CDR3 length: 16

CDR3 DNA: TGCGCCAGCAGGAGGGCTGGTTCTCAGCGGGGGAGCATAGAGCAGTTCTTC
CDR3 protein: CASRRAGSQRGSIEQFF
J gene: TRBJ2-1
V gene: TRBV5-1
D gene: TRBD2
clone size: -
CDR3 length: 17

CDR3 DNA: TGTGCCAGCTCACCTAGGACTAGCAGTTCCTACGAGCAGTACTTC
CDR3 protein: CASSPRTSSSYEQYF
J gene: TRBJ2-7
V gene: TRBV18
D gene: TRBD2
clone size: -
CDR3 length: 15

CDR3 DNA: TGTGCCAGCAGCACTTCTAGCGGGAGGTTCCCAGATACGCAGTATTTT
CDR3 protein: CASSTSSGRFPDTQYF
J gene: TRBJ2-3
V gene: TRBV9
D gene: TRBD2
clone size: -
CDR3 length: 16

CDR3 DNA: TGCGCCAGCAGAGGAGGGCTGCGGAACACTGAAGCTTTCTTT
CDR3 protein: CASRGGLRNTEAFF
J gene: TRBJ1-1
V gene: TRBV5-1
D gene: -
clone size: -
CDR3 length: 14

CDR3 DNA: TGTGCCGGCAGACTAGCGGGAACCAATGAGCAGTTCTTC
CDR3 protein: CAGRLAGTNEQFF
J gene: TRBJ2-1
V gene: TRBV6-4
D gene: TRBD2
clone size: -
CDR3 length: 13

CDR3 DNA: TGTGCCAGCAGCTACAGGGATGAGCAGTTCTTC
CDR3 protein: CASSYRDEQFF
J gene: TRBJ2-1
V gene: TRBV5-6
D gene: -
clone size: -
CDR3 length: 11

CDR3 DNA: TGTGCCAGCTCACCTTCGCGGGCTACAGGGGGAAACACCATATATTTT
CDR3 protein: CASSPSRATGGNTIYF
J gene: TRBJ1-3
V gene: TRBV18
D gene: -
clone size: -
CDR3 length: 16

CDR3 DNA: TGTGCCAGCAGCCAAGCTTCAGGGCCCGAGCAGTACTTC
CDR3 protein: CASSQASGPEQYF
J gene: TRBJ2-7
V gene: TRBV14
D gene: -
clone size: many
CDR3 length: 13

CDR3 DNA: TGCGCCAGCAGCTTCGCAGGGCGGACAGATACGCAGTATTTT
CDR3 protein: CASSFAGRTDTQYF
J gene: TRBJ2-3
V gene: TRBV5-1
D gene: -
clone size: -
CDR3 length: 14

CDR3 DNA: TGTGCCTGGAGTTTAGGGGGGAACACTGAAGCTTTCTTT
CDR3 protein: CAWSLGGNTEAFF
J gene: TRBJ1-1
V gene: TRBV30
D gene: -
clone size: once
CDR3 length: 13

CDR3 DNA: TGTGCCAGCAGTCGCCGTTGGACAGGGGGTATAGATACGCAGTATTTT
CDR3 protein: CASSRRWTGGIDTQYF
J gene: TRBJ2-3
V gene: TRBV27
D gene: TRBD1
clone size: -
CDR3 length: 16

CDR3 DNA: TGTGCCAGCAGCACCCAACAGGGGAGGCTCTCTGGAAACACCATATATTTT
CDR3 protein: CASSTQQGRLSGNTIYF
J gene: TRBJ1-3
V gene: TRBV7-9
D gene: TRBD1
clone size: once
CDR3 length: 17

CDR3 DNA: TGCGCCAGCAGCGGGGACAGAAACTATGGCTACACCTTC
CDR3 protein: CASSGDRNYGYTF
J gene: TRBJ1-2
V gene: TRBV5-1
D gene: TRBD1
clone size: -
CDR3 length: 13

CDR3 DNA: TGTGCCAGCAGTTGGCGTGGACAGGGACATGGCTACACCTTC
CDR3 protein: CASSWRGQGHGYTF
J gene: TRBJ1-2
V gene: TRBV27
D gene: TRBD1
clone size: -
CDR3 length: 14

CDR3 DNA: TGTGCCAGCAGCCCACAGGGAATTCCCCGCTATGGCTACACCTTC
CDR3 protein: CASSPQGIPRYGYTF
J gene: TRBJ1-2
V gene: TRBV2
D gene: -
clone size: -
CDR3 length: 15

CDR3 DNA: TGCGCCAGCAGCTTAAGACTAGCGGGTGGGCAAGCCAAAAACATTCAGTACTTC
CDR3 protein: CASSLRLAGGQAKNIQYF
J gene: TRBJ2-4
V gene: TRBV5-1
D gene: TRBD2
clone size: once
CDR3 length: 18

CDR3 DNA: TGTGCCAGCAGCCAAGAAACGGGGACTGCGGCCCCCTACGAGCAGTACTTC
CDR3 protein: CASSQETGTAAPYEQYF
J gene: TRBJ2-7
V gene: TRBV4-2
D gene: -
clone size: -
CDR3 length: 17

CDR3 DNA: TGTGCCAGCAGCTTAGGGGACAGTTACGAGCAGTACTTC
CDR3 protein: CASSLGDSYEQYF
J gene: TRBJ2-7
V gene: TRBV7-2
D gene: TRBD1
clone size: -
CDR3 length: 13